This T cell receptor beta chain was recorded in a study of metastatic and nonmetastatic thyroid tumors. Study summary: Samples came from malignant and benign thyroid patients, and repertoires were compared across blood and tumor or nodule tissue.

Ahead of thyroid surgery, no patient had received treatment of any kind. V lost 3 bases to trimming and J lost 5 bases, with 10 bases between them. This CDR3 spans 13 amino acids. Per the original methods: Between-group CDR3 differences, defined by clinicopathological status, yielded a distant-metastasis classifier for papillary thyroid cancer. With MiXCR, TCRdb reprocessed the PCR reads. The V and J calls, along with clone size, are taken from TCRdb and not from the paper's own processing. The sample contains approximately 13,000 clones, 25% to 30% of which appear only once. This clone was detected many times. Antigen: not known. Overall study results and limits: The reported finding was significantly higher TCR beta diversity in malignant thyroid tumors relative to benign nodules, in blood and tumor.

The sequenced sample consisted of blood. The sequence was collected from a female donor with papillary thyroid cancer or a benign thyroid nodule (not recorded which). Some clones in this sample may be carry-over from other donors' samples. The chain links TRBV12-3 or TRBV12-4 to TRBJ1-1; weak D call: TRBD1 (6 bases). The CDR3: CASSLGRGTEAFF. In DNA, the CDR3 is TGTGCCAGCAGTTTGGGTAGGGGGACTGAAGCTTTCTTT.